This TCR beta chain emerged from a study of CD8 T cells in Susac syndrome. Random hexamers served to reverse transcribe roughly 0.45 to 1 ug RNA. TCRdb itself ran the immunoSEQ multiplex PCR reads through MiXCR, one entry per CDR3 protein. The sample contains roughly 160,000 distinct CDR3 sequences, more than 95% of which appear only once. Deletions cut 2 bases from V and 5 bases from J, with 10 bases between. The germline V gene encodes CDR1 GTSNPN and CDR2 SVGIG (reference sequence). The length of the CDR3 is 12 residues. This sequence was found in a human donor with Susac syndrome. The chain couples TRBV30 to TRBJ2-7; tentatively, D is TRBD1 (6 bases). Material: CD4+ T cells from PBMCs. The CDR3 loop reads CAWSMHRDEQYF. CDR3 in DNA: TGTGCCTGGAGTATGCACAGGGACGAGCAGTACTTC. Full variable domain (missing parts from reference TRBV30 and TRBJ2-7): SQTIHQWPATLVQPVGSPLSLECTVEGTSNPNLYWYRQAAGRGLQLLFYSVGIGQISSEVPQNLSASRPQDRQFILSSKKLLLSDSGFYLCAWSMHRDEQYFGPGTRLTVT.